The T cell receptor beta chain under discussion was sequenced for a study of T cells in Graves' hyperthyroidism and ophthalmopathy. For the study at large: Peripheral blood was taken when the disease was first diagnosed, before any treatment began.

The investigators amplified TCR beta CDR3 regions from RNA transcripts. Using the HTBI primer set, a first-round RT-PCR was run on the TCR CDR3. TCRdb reprocessed the multiplex PCR reads with MiXCR, giving one entry per CDR3 protein. This table holds about 350,000 distinct CDR3 sequences, about 15% found once. Each diagnosis drew on symptoms, thyroxine, TRAb, thyroid ultrasound and orbital computed tomography findings. The sequence was collected from a woman in her 30s with Graves' hyperthyroidism. The sequenced material came from blood.

The chain's CDR3 is CAGGTSGREEQFF. The CDR3 DNA reads TGTGCCGGAGGGACTAGCGGGAGAGAAGAGCAGTTCTTC. V usage is TRBV4-2 and J usage is TRBJ2-1, with 14 bases fitting TRBD2. Germline assignment: CDR1 LGHNA and CDR2 YNFKEQ. With 11 bases clipped from V and 10 bases from J, the junction kept 7 bases outside the gene matches. The length of the CDR3 is 13 residues.